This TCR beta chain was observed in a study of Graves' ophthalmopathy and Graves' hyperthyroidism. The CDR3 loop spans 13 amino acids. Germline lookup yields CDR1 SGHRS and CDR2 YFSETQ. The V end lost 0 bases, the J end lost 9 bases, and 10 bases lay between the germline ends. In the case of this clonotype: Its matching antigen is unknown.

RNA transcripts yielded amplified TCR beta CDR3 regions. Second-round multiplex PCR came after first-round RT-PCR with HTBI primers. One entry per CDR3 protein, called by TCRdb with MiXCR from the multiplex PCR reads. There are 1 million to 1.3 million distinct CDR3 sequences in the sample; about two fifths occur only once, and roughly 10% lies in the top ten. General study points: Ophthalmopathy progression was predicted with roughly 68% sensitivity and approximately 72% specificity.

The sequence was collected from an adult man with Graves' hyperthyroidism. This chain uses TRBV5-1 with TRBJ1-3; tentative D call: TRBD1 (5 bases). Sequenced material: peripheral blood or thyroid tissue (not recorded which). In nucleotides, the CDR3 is TGCGCCAGCAGCTTGGGGGACGGCTCCACCATATATTTT. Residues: CASSLGDGSTIYF.